A single sample is the source of the 17 T cell receptor beta chains below, sequenced in a study of technical replicates of blood from several donors. Generated by immunoSEQ multiplex PCR, the TCRdb table keeps only in-frame clones and is missing some. The sample contains 12,000 or so clones, around 86% of which appear only once. The sample taken for sequencing was PBMCs. These receptors came from a human donor in good health.

This chain joins TRBV5-5 and TRBJ1-1; possible D gene TRBD1, 5 bases. The V and J ends lost 4 bases and 3 bases respectively, with 10 bases between them. Germline V gene data show CDR1 as SGHKS and CDR2 as YYEKEE (reference sequence). The CDR3 sequence is 13 residues long. CDR3 bases: TGTGCCAGCAGCCGACAGAGCGACACTGAAGCTTTCTTT. The encoded protein is CASSRQSDTEAFF. The variable domain in full, with the rest retrieved from reference TRBV5-5 and TRBJ1-1, is DAGVTQSPTHLIKTRGQQVTLRCSPISGHKSVSWYQQVLGQGPQFIFQYYEKEERGRGNFPDRFSARQFPNYSSELNVNALLLGDSALYLCASSRQSDTEAFFGQGTRLTVV.

In its sample, this clone is large (0.1 to 1%). The chain couples TRBV28 to TRBJ2-5, with 9 bases lining up with TRBD2. The CDR3 has 15 residues. In germline, CDR1 is MDHEN, CDR2 SYDVKM. Trimming cost V 7 bases and J 5 bases; bases outside gene matches: 11. This chain's CDR3 is CASTAGREGGETQYF. DNA for the CDR3: TGTGCCAGCACCGCAGGGCGGGAGGGGGGGGAGACCCAGTACTTC.

This rearrangement joins TRBV5-1 to TRBJ2-3, with D tentatively TRBD2 (5 bases). The CDR3 is made up of 16 amino acids. In germline, CDR1 is SGHRS, CDR2 YFSETQ. The ends were cut back, 0 bases at V and 2 bases at J, with 13 bases in the middle. This chain's CDR3 is CASSLEGGYITDTQYF. The CDR3, as DNA: TGCGCCAGCAGCTTGGAAGGAGGCTACATCACAGATACGCAGTATTTT.

The CDR3 here is CASSLDTPRAGAEETQYF. The CDR3 coding sequence is TGTGCCAGCAGCTTGGACACTCCACGAGCGGGAGCGGAGGAGACCCAGTACTTC. V and J are TRBV7-9 and TRBJ2-5; TRBD2 matches at 8 bases. Unmatched junction bases numbered 17, after V lost 3 bases and J lost 5 bases. Germline assignment: CDR1 SEHNR and CDR2 FQNEAQ (reference sequence). The CDR3 is 18 amino acids.

The genes are TRBV5-1 and TRBJ1-1; D may be TRBD1 (5 bases). With 1 base removed from V and 1 base from J, the gap between germline ends came to 8 bases. The germline CDR1 and CDR2 sequences are SGHRS and YFSETQ. This CDR3 comprises 14 residues. CDR3: CASSLWGENTEAFF. DNA for the CDR3: TGCGCCAGCAGCTTGTGGGGGGAGAACACTGAAGCTTTCTTT.

V and J are TRBV7-9 and TRBJ2-3; D unclear. The germline gives CDR1 SEHNR, CDR2 FQNEAQ (reference sequence). Trimming took 3 bases from V and 6 from J, leaving 4 bases between them. The CDR3 is made up of 11 amino acids. The CDR3 coding sequence is TGTGCCAGCAGCTTCTTTGATACGCAGTATTTT. Amino acid sequence: CASSFFDTQYF.

The rearrangement uses TRBV6-5 and TRBJ2-2, with TRBD1 matching 8 bases. The germline CDR1 and CDR2 sequences are MNHEY and SVGAGI. V dropped 5 bases and J dropped 3; count of bases not matched to a gene: 5. The CDR3 sequence is 15 residues long. CDR3 in amino acids: CASSRGQAYTGELFF. CDR3 in DNA: TGTGCCAGCAGTAGGGGACAGGCCTACACCGGGGAGCTGTTTTTT.

This chain joins TRBV6-5 and TRBJ1-2; a possible D gene is TRBD1 (6 bases). The CDR3 is 14 residues long. Trimming shortened V by 6 bases and J by 4 bases, and 15 bases separated the two germline ends. Germline CDR1 MNHEY, CDR2 SVGAGI. The DNA for the CDR3 is TGTGCCAGCAGATTAGGGGCAGGGGTCTATGGCTACACCTTC. Its protein is CASRLGAGVYGYTF.

This chain links TRBV27 with TRBJ1-2; D is perhaps TRBD1 (5 bases). CDR3 length: 15 amino acids. The ends were cut back, 5 bases at V and 1 base at J, with 14 bases in the middle. Germline-derived CDR1 and CDR2 are MNHEY and SMNVEV (reference sequence). CDR3 nucleotides: TGTGCCAGCAGTATCAAATGGGGGGGTAACTATGGCTACACCTTC. It yields the protein CASSIKWGGNYGYTF.

The chain recombines TRBV5-6 with TRBJ1-1; D gene uncertain. The CDR3 covers 13 residues. V was cut by 4 bases and J by 1 base, with 8 bases left in between. Germline V gives CDR1 SGHDT, CDR2 YYEEEE. Written as DNA, the CDR3 is TGTGCCAGCAGCATCCGGGAGAACACTGAAGCTTTCTTT. Amino acids: CASSIRENTEAFF.

This clone was detected once. The rearrangement uses TRBV18 and TRBJ2-1, with 14 bases identical to TRBD2. J was trimmed by 6 bases and V by 4 bases; bases with no gene match: 8. The CDR3 is 17 residues long. Germline CDR1 and CDR2: KGHSH and LQKENI. The CDR3 nucleotides are TGTGCCAGCTCACTCCTGGGACTAGCGGGAGCAGGCAATGAGCAGTTCTTC. This sequence encodes CASSLLGLAGAGNEQFF. Full variable domain (remainder filled in from reference TRBV18 and TRBJ2-1): NAGVMQNPRHLVRRRGQEARLRCSPMKGHSHVYWYRQLPEEGLKFMVYLQKENIIDESGMPKERFSAEFPKEGPSILRIQQVVRGDSAAYFCASSLLGLAGAGNEQFFGPGTRLTVL.

This clone was detected once. J is TRBJ1-1 and V is TRBV10-3; tentative D call: TRBD1 (6 bases). Trimming left V 0 bases short and J 11 bases short, with 19 bases between. The CDR3 covers 15 residues. Germline loops: CDR1 ENHRY, CDR2 SYGVKD. CDR3 loop: CAISESRTDTAGAFF. In DNA form, the CDR3 reads TGTGCCATCAGTGAGTCTAGGACAGATACGGCTGGGGCTTTCTTT.

The CDR3 nucleotides are TGCGCCAGCAGCCAAGACCAGGAAAACAGGGATGTGCGAAACATTCAGTACTTC. This sequence encodes CASSQDQENRDVRNIQYF. The chain couples TRBV4-1 to TRBJ2-4, with a possible D match to TRBD1 (6 bases). V lost 0 bases and J 6 bases, leaving 21 bases between the germline ends. The CDR3 consists of 18 residues. The germline V gene encodes CDR1 MGHRA and CDR2 YSYEKL.

The gene calls are TRBV18 and TRBJ2-1, with 9 bases fitting TRBD1. The CDR3 spans 17 residues. The germline gives CDR1 KGHSH, CDR2 LQKENI. The V segment lost 3 bases and the J segment 7 bases; nucleotides outside the gene matches: 13. CDR3 sequence reads: CASSPYTGTGLGNEQFF. The CDR3 DNA sequence: TGTGCCAGCTCACCGTACACCGGGACAGGGTTGGGTAATGAGCAGTTCTTC.

This clone appeared once. This chain joins TRBV2 and TRBJ2-3; 11 bases align to TRBD2. V dropped 8 bases and J dropped 0; count of bases not matched to a gene: 4. Looked up from germline, CDR1 is SNHLY and CDR2 is FYNNEI. The CDR3 extends over 15 amino acids. The CDR3 is CASVAGGPSTDTQYF. The CDR3 DNA reads as TGTGCCAGCGTAGCGGGAGGGCCTAGCACAGATACGCAGTATTTT. Based on the CDR3 plus reference TRBV2 and TRBJ2-3, the full variable domain is EPEVTQTPSHQVTQMGQEVILRCVPISNHLYFYWYRQILGQKVEFLVSFYNNEISEKSEIFDDQFSVERPDGSNFTLKIRSTKLEDSAMYFCASVAGGPSTDTQYFGPGTRLTVL.

This sequence joins TRBV10-3 and TRBJ1-5, with D tentatively TRBD1 (5 bases). From germline, CDR1 is ENHRY and CDR2 SYGVKD. This CDR3 has 12 residues. Trimming removed 6 bases from V and 7 bases from J, with 10 bases in between. This CDR3 is CAISREGQPQHF. Written as DNA, the CDR3 is TGTGCCATCAGCAGGGAGGGACAGCCCCAGCATTTT.

This clone was observed a single time. The chain links TRBV5-1 to TRBJ2-1, with TRBD2 matching over 7 bases. After removal of 3 bases from V and 9 bases from J, the junction contained 12 bases not matched to a gene. CDR3 length: 15 residues. The germline V gene encodes CDR1 SGHRS and CDR2 YFSETQ. The CDR3 DNA reads TGCGCCAGCAGCTCACTCCCAACTAGCGCGGGTGAGCAGTTCTTC. Translating it yields CASSSLPTSAGEQFF.